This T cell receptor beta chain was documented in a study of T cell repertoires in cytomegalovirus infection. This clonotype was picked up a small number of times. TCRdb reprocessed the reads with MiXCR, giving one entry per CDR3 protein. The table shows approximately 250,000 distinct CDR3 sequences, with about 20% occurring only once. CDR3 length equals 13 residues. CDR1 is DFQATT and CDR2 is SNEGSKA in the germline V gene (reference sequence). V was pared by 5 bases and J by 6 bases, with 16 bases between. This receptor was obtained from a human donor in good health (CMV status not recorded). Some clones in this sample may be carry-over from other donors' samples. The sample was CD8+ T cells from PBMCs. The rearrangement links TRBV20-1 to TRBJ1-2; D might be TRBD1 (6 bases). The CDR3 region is CSAHRVLQDGYTF. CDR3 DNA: TGCAGTGCTCACAGGGTCCTCCAGGATGGCTACACCTTC.